Shown below are 14 T cell receptor beta chains from a single sample sequenced in a study of T cell changes during pregnancy in multiple sclerosis. The assay was immunoSEQ multiplex PCR, and TCRdb's table has in-frame clones only and misses some. The sample gives tens of thousands of clones, almost 95% of which show up once; just over 2% is in the top ten. The starting material was peripheral blood, obtained after pregnancy. The receptors were sampled from a female donor with multiple sclerosis, enrolled in a pregnancy study.

V is TRBV7-8 and J is TRBJ1-1; a weak D match, TRBD1 (6 bases). This CDR3 has 16 amino acids. The germline V gene has CDR1 SGHVS and CDR2 FQNEAQ. The V gene lost 0 bases and the J gene lost 0 bases, with 11 bases spanning the gap. The CDR3 DNA follows: TGTGCCAGCAGCTTAGCACCACAGGGCCTGAACACTGAAGCTTTCTTT. This sequence encodes CASSLAPQGLNTEAFF.

The genes are TRBV9 and TRBJ2-3; D is unclear. The CDR3 is 12 amino acids. From germline, CDR1 is SGDLS and CDR2 YYNGEE. V was shortened by 0 bases and J by 14 bases, with 13 bases between the two germline ends. DNA for the CDR3: TGTGCCAGCAGCGTAGCCGACATCCCGACGTATTTT. Residues: CASSVADIPTYF.

The chain carries TRBV4-2 and TRBJ2-3; 9 nucleotides line up with TRBD1. J gave up 4 bases and V 2 bases, and 10 bases lay outside the gene matches. The CDR3 extends over 17 amino acids. Germline values: CDR1 LGHNA, CDR2 YNFKEQ. The CDR3 loop reads CASSQNRPGQGADTQYF. The CDR3 region has the DNA TGTGCCAGCAGCCAAAACCGACCGGGACAGGGCGCAGATACGCAGTATTTT.

The V call is TRBV7-3, the J call TRBJ2-5; D is ambiguous. V dropped 1 base and J dropped 3 bases, with 6 bases sitting between them. The CDR3 has 13 amino acids. The germline V gene encodes CDR1 SGHTA and CDR2 FQGTGA. CDR3 residues: CASSLIPEETQYF. The DNA of the CDR3 is TGTGCCAGCAGCTTAATTCCGGAAGAGACCCAGTACTTC.

This rearrangement joins TRBV4-1 to TRBJ2-3; D is unclear. This CDR3 is built from 18 residues. The ends were cut back, 0 bases at V and 0 bases at J, with 16 bases in the middle. Germline loops: CDR1 MGHRA, CDR2 YSYEKL. The CDR3, as DNA: TGCGCCAGCAGCCAAGAGCCCGCCCAGTCCAGTAGCACAGATACGCAGTATTTT. Translated: CASSQEPAQSSSTDTQYF.

V usage is TRBV27 and J usage is TRBJ1-1; D remains ambiguous. CDR1 and CDR2 from the germline V gene are MNHEY and SMNVEV (reference sequence). The CDR3 extends over 19 amino acids. With 5 bases removed from V and 5 bases from J, the gap between germline ends came to 30 bases. The CDR3 sequence: CASSLNRPGRGRKRTEAFF. The CDR3 coding sequence is TGTGCCAGCAGTCTCAACCGACCGGGTCGCGGGAGGAAGAGGACTGAAGCTTTCTTT.

The chain carries TRBV4-2 and TRBJ1-2, with unresolved D. CDR3 size: 14 residues. Trimming left V 1 base short and J 3 bases short, with 9 bases between. Germline loops: CDR1 LGHNA, CDR2 YNFKEQ. The CDR3 DNA reads TGTGCCAGCAGCCAAGGGGCGGGTGACTATGGCTACACCTTC. Amino acid sequence: CASSQGAGDYGYTF.

The chain combines TRBV5-1 with TRBJ1-4; D call uncertain. Looked up from germline, CDR1 is SGHRS and CDR2 is YFSETQ. The CDR3 is 16 residues long. V gave up 4 bases and J gave up 5 bases, with 18 bases separating them. CDR3 bases: TGCGCCAGCAGCCCCAGAGGGATGAGGGTAAATGAAAAACTGTTTTTT. Its translation is CASSPRGMRVNEKLFF.

This sequence joins TRBV6-1 and TRBJ1-5; tentative D call: TRBD1 (5 bases). The CDR3 totals 12 residues. Germline values: CDR1 MNHNS, CDR2 SASEGT. V lost 7 bases and J 3 bases, leaving 7 bases between the germline ends. CDR3 DNA sequence: TGTGCCAGCATTGGGGCCAATCAGCCCCAGCATTTT. Its protein product is CASIGANQPQHF.

CDR3 DNA sequence: TGTGCCAGCAGGCCGGGACTAGCGGGGGCCTACGAGCAGTACTTC. It codes for CASRPGLAGAYEQYF. The chain has TRBV2 and TRBJ2-7; 14 positions agree with TRBD2. The V gene end was trimmed by 6 bases and the J gene end by 2 bases; junction bases not matched to a gene: 3. This CDR3 comprises 15 residues. Germline loops: CDR1 SNHLY, CDR2 FYNNEI.

The chain has TRBV30 and TRBJ1-1; the match to TRBD1 covers 8 bases. Germline CDR1 GTSNPN, CDR2 SVGIG (reference sequence). V gave up 7 bases and J gave up 10 bases; unmatched junction bases: 11. The CDR3 has 12 amino acids. Here the CDR3 reads CALDRQGKGAFF. The CDR3 nucleotides are TGTGCCTTAGACCGACAGGGGAAGGGAGCTTTCTTT.

The chain joins TRBV19 to TRBJ2-5, with unresolved D. CDR3 length: 11 residues. Per germline, CDR1 LNHDA and CDR2 SQIVND (reference sequence). V lost 5 bases and J lost 7, with 8 bases in between. The CDR3 DNA sequence: TGTGCCAGTAGTGGAACGGGGACCCAGTACTTC. It is translated as CASSGTGTQYF. The full variable domain, in which reference TRBV19 and TRBJ2-5 provide the parts outside the CDR3, is DGGITQSPKYLFRKEGQNVTLSCEQNLNHDAMYWYRQDPGQGLRLIYYSQIVNDFQKGDIAEGYSVSREKKESFPLTVTSAQKNPTAFYLCASSGTGTQYFGPGTRLLVL.

The CDR3 reads CASRGQISNQPQHF. Written as DNA, the CDR3 is TGCGCCAGCAGGGGACAGATTAGCAATCAGCCCCAGCATTTT. The rearrangement links TRBV23-1 to TRBJ1-5, with 7 bases identical to TRBD1. TRBV23-1 is known as an ORF, though its function is uncertain. Trimming removed 6 bases from V and 0 bases from J; junction bases left unmatched: 2. The CDR3 totals 14 residues.

The chain employs TRBV27 and TRBJ2-3; 9 bases fit TRBD1. Germline values: CDR1 MNHEY, CDR2 SMNVEV (reference sequence). Losses at the gene ends were 10 bases for V and 3 bases for J; bases not matched to a gene: 8. The CDR3 contains 14 residues. The CDR3 coding sequence is TGTGCCACCGCCCCGGGGACAGGGACAGATACGCAGTATTTT. Its translation: CATAPGTGTDTQYF.